The T cell receptor beta chain under discussion was sequenced for a study of T cells in Graves' hyperthyroidism and ophthalmopathy. Stable Graves' hyperthyroidism meant no ophthalmopathy progression within 18 months. The length of the CDR3 is 15 residues. V trimming: 6 bases; J trimming: 4 bases; junction bases outside the gene matches: 4. Germline CDR1 and CDR2: DFQATT and SNEGSKA (reference sequence). The study, taken as a whole, reports: Peripheral blood also featured most of the thyroid clonotypes expanded above 0.001.

Concerning this clonotype: Its matching antigen is unknown.

Amplification targeted TCR beta CDR3 regions from RNA transcripts. The study used the HTBI primer set for a first-round RT-PCR of the TCR CDR3. TCRdb called the multiplex PCR reads again in MiXCR, with one record for every CDR3 protein. This sample has hundreds of thousands of distinct CDR3 sequences, with 38% found just once. The clonotype was recovered from a man aged 18-30 years with Graves' hyperthyroidism. The specimen was blood. The chain joins TRBV20-1 to TRBJ2-2, with TRBD2 identical over 14 bases. CDR3: CSARTSGRLTGELFF. DNA of the CDR3: TGCAGTGCCAGGACTAGCGGGAGGCTCACCGGGGAGCTGTTTTTT.